Sequencing of this TCR beta chain was carried out in a study of blood T cell repertoires in COVID-19. Study summary: The United States, Italy and Spain were the sources of the acute and convalescent COVID-19 samples. T cells, B-cell-depleted T cells, or PBMCs provided the cDNA or gDNA that served as material.

As originally analysed: Reference gene primer amplification yielded estimated nucleated cell counts. The table came from immunoSEQ multiplex PCR; TCRdb's copy has only in-frame clones and leaves some out. D and trimming come from the DNA, and the V and J calls and clone size come from that table. The sample gives about 190,000 clones, more than 60% of which show up once; roughly 14% is in the top ten. The CDR3 sequence is 13 residues long. The V gene's germline CDR1 is SGHTA and CDR2 FQGNSA. V trimming: 3 bases; J trimming: 4 bases; junction bases outside the gene matches: 2. The sample was peripheral blood. The TCR comes from a man aged 45-60 years who had recovered from COVID-19. V usage is TRBV7-2 and J usage is TRBJ1-2; 7 positions match TRBD1. The CDR3 nucleotides read TGTGCCAGCAGCTTTGGACAGGTCTATGGCTACACCTTC. The encoded protein is CASSFGQVYGYTF.